These 10 T cell receptor beta chains originate from one sample sequenced in a study of OX40 agonist ivuxolimab in advanced cancers. This table comes from immunoSEQ multiplex PCR, and its TCRdb copy is limited to in-frame clones, with some not included. The sample consists of roughly 2,700 clones, over 70% of them appearing once. The sequences come from CD4+ or CD8+ T cells sorted from blood, collected in a trial of the OX40 agonist ivuxolimab. The receptors were sampled from an adult with an advanced solid tumor such as melanoma, head and neck, liver or kidney cancer.

This clone is hyperexpanded in the sample. V gene TRBV5-1 combines with J gene TRBJ2-3; tentative D call: TRBD2 (5 bases). With 4 bases removed from V and 4 bases from J, the gap between germline ends came to 7 bases. The CDR3 loop spans 12 amino acids. From germline, CDR1 is SGHRS and CDR2 YFSETQ. The CDR3 reads CASSQEADTQYF. Here the CDR3 DNA reads TGCGCCAGCAGCCAGGAGGCAGATACGCAGTATTTT.

The sample holds a few counts of this clone. The rearrangement links TRBV7-9 to TRBJ2-2; possibly TRBD1 for D (6 bases). CDR1 and CDR2 (germline): SEHNR, FQNEAQ (reference sequence). There are 15 residues in the CDR3. Between the trimmed V and J ends, which lost 5 bases and 2 bases, there was a span of 12 bases. CDR3 in amino acids: CASSLRDTNTGELFF. CDR3 DNA sequence: TGTGCCAGCAGCCTCCGGGACACCAACACCGGGGAGCTGTTTTTT. The whole variable domain, filled in from reference TRBV7-9 and TRBJ2-2, reads DTGVSQNPRHKITKRGQNVTFRCDPISEHNRLYWYRQTLGQGPEFLTYFQNEAQLEKSRLLSDRFSAERPKGSFSTLEIQRTEQGDSAMYLCASSLRDTNTGELFFGEGSRLTVL.

The gene calls are TRBV4-2 and TRBJ2-2; 7 nucleotides line up with TRBD1. This CDR3 has 18 amino acids. Trimming at V came to 0 bases and at J to 4 bases, leaving 11 bases not matched to a gene. Per the germline V gene, CDR1 is LGHNA and CDR2 is YNFKEQ. CDR3 DNA: TGTGCCAGCAGCCAAGAAGGTCCTGGACAGGTGGCCACCGGGGAGCTGTTTTTT. This codes for CASSQEGPGQVATGELFF.

The gene calls are TRBV9 and TRBJ2-2; tentatively, D is TRBD2 (7 bases). This CDR3 contains 16 residues. The germline V gene has CDR1 SGDLS and CDR2 YYNGEE. With 4 bases removed from V and 6 bases from J, the gap between germline ends came to 19 bases. CDR3 loop: CASSPPGAGESGELFF. In nucleotides, the CDR3 is TGTGCCAGCAGCCCACCGGGGGCGGGAGAATCCGGGGAGCTGTTTTTT.

The chain links TRBV14 to TRBJ1-4; D ambiguous. This CDR3 is built from 15 residues. Per the germline V gene, CDR1 is SGHDN and CDR2 is FVKESK. Trimming took off 4 bases at V and 4 bases at J, with 13 bases between the two ends. The CDR3 sequence is CASSLGRGGNEKLFF. CDR3 nucleotides: TGTGCCAGCAGCCTGGGGAGAGGCGGTAATGAAAAACTGTTTTTT.

The chain recombines TRBV5-4 with TRBJ2-2; unclear D gene. This CDR3 has 15 residues. The V end was cut by 0 bases, the J end by 1 base, with 7 bases between. Germline loops: CDR1 SGHNT, CDR2 YYREEE (reference sequence). In DNA, the CDR3 is TGTGCCAGCAGCTTGGATACAGTGAACACCGGGGAGCTGTTTTTT. Its protein is CASSLDTVNTGELFF. Combining the CDR3 with reference TRBV5-4 and TRBJ2-2 gives the whole variable domain ETGVTQSPTHLIKTRGQQVTLRCSSQSGHNTVSWYQQALGQGPQFIFQYYREEENGRGNFPPRFSGLQFPNYSSELNVNALELDDSALYLCASSLDTVNTGELFFGEGSRLTVL.

The V and J genes are TRBV6-5 and TRBJ1-2; TRBD1 aligns across 9 bases. Germline CDR1 is MNHEY and CDR2 is SVGAGI. The V segment lost 2 bases and the J segment 8 bases; nucleotides outside the gene matches: 6. There are 14 residues in the CDR3. The CDR3 bases are TGTGCCAGCAGTTACATTACAGGGGGCAGGGGCTACACCTTC. Its translation is CASSYITGGRGYTF.

This chain links TRBV7-9 with TRBJ2-3; 11 bases are a match to TRBD1. The germline V gene encodes CDR1 SEHNR and CDR2 FQNEAQ (reference sequence). Losses at the gene ends were 6 bases for V and 6 bases for J; bases not matched to a gene: 8. The CDR3 has 15 amino acids. CDR3 residues: CASRRTGGLADTQYF. CDR3 nucleotides: TGTGCCAGCAGACGGACAGGGGGCTTAGCGGATACGCAGTATTTT.

The chain recombines TRBV7-9 with TRBJ2-7; TRBD1 might be the D (6 bases). Per the germline V gene, CDR1 is SEHNR and CDR2 is FQNEAQ (reference sequence). V was shortened by 6 bases and J by 2 bases, with 14 bases between the two germline ends. The CDR3 runs 14 residues. The CDR3 loop reads CASSPPGATYEQYF. The CDR3 bases are TGTGCCAGCAGTCCTCCAGGGGCAACCTACGAGCAGTACTTC.

The chain joins TRBV2 to TRBJ2-7, with 9 bases lining up with TRBD1. This CDR3 is built from 16 residues. V gave up 5 bases and J gave up 2 bases; unmatched junction bases: 10. Germline V gene data show CDR1 as SNHLY and CDR2 as FYNNEI. The CDR3 sequence: CASSSPPTGGAYEQYF. CDR3 DNA sequence: TGTGCCAGCAGTTCCCCCCCGACAGGGGGAGCCTACGAGCAGTACTTC.